The text below deals with one T cell receptor (beta chain). Antigen unknown. The CDR3 length is 16 residues. The ends lost 3 bases at V and 7 bases at J; junction bases unmatched: 11. The germline V gene encodes CDR1 SGHTA and CDR2 FQGNSA. This sample is part of a study of cytomegalovirus exposure and HLA in healthy donors. Study results and caveats: Cytomegalovirus association was assigned to about 150 TCR beta chains. Donor immune exposure was known only as CMV serostatus.

13 Jbeta primers and 60 Vbeta primers were used for the PCR. As handled by the study authors: A follow-up analysis tallied 86 million or so unique TCR beta chains, about 10 million shared. This table comes from immunoSEQ multiplex PCR, and its TCRdb copy is limited to in-frame clones, with some not included. V and J calls and clone size are copied from that table; D and trimming were computed from the DNA. The table includes 110,000 or so clones, over 75% detected once. The source is a woman in her late teens or twenties in good health and CMV-seronegative. This chain links TRBV7-2 with TRBJ2-3, with 9 bases identical to TRBD2. Sequencing used PBMCs. CDR3 nucleotides: TGTGCCAGCAGCTTGGGCGGGAGGGCCGGGGGTTATACGCAGTATTTT. Protein: CASSLGGRAGGYTQYF.